This TCR beta chain originates from a study of blood T cell repertoires in COVID-19. Overall study: Nucleic acid was either cDNA or gDNA, and it came from T cells, B-cell-depleted T cells, or PBMCs.

Germline lookup yields CDR1 LGHNA and CDR2 YNFKEQ. V gave up 5 bases and J gave up 0 bases, with 7 bases separating them. The CDR3 contains 13 residues. Only in-frame clones appear in the TCRdb table, and some are missing; sequencing was by immunoSEQ multiplex PCR. The table lists under 130,000 clones, roughly 80% of them singletons. This clone was recorded at least ten times. The sequence was obtained from a woman in her seventies with acute or convalescent COVID-19. This sequence joins TRBV4-2 and TRBJ1-1; no reliable D call. The material sequenced was peripheral blood. The CDR3 sequence: CASSKDLNTEAFF. The DNA for the CDR3 is TGTGCCAGCAGCAAGGACTTGAACACTGAAGCTTTCTTT.